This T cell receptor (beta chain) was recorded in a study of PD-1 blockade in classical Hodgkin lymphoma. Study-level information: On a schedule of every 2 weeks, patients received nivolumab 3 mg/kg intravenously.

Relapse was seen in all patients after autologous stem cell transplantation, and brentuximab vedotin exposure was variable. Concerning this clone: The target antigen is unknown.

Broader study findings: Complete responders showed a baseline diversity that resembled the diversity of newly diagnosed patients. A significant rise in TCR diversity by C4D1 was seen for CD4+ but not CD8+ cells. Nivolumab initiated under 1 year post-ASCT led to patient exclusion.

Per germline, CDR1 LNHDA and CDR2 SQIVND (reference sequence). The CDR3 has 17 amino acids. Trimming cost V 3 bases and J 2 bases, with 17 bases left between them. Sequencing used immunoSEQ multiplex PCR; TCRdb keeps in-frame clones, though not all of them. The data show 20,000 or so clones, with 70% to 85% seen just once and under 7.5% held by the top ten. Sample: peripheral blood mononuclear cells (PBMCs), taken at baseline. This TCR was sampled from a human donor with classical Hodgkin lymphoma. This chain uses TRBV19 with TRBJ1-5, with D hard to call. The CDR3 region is CASSIKEWVGGNQPQHF. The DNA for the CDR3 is TGTGCCAGTAGTATTAAAGAGTGGGTTGGGGGCAATCAGCCCCAGCATTTT.